Listed below are T cell receptor beta chains from one sample, sequenced in a study of T-cell reconstitution after alpha-beta-depleted transplantation in children. Each CDR3 protein is one row after TCRdb ran MiXCR on the PCR reads. The sample carries a few hundred thousand distinct CDR3 sequences, 9.5% to 13% recorded once. Sequenced material: PBMCs, taken before TCRalphabeta/CD19-depleted stem cell transplant. Receptors were obtained from a boy younger than two with acute myeloid leukemia, due to receive a stem cell transplant. Both conserved end residues are part of each CDR3. Fields, in order: D gene, J gene, V gene, clone size, CDR3 DNA, CDR3 protein. A D gene is named only where the DNA matches it firmly. Only part of the rows carry a size: once, few, many, or a class if the clone is expanded.

. | TRBJ1-4 | TRBV20-1 | many | TGCAGTGGTCAAGCAACTAATGAAAAACTGTTTTTT | CSGQATNEKLFF
TRBD1 | TRBJ2-3 | TRBV20-1 | many | TGCAGTGCGAGACAGGGGTCCACAGATACGCAGTATTTT | CSARQGSTDTQYF
. | TRBJ2-3 | TRBV6-2/TRBV6-3 | many | TGTGCCAGCAGTTACACTCCGGGACTCCGAAGGGATACGCAGTATTTT | CASSYTPGLRRDTQYF
TRBD2 | TRBJ2-2 | TRBV7-2 | many | TGTGCCAGCAGCTTAGTCCCCCTAGCGGGGGGGACCGGGGAGCTGTTTTTT | CASSLVPLAGGTGELFF
. | TRBJ2-2 | TRBV5-1 | many | TGCGCCAGCAGTTTCGACAGTTCTTACACCGGGGAGCTGTTTTTT | CASSFDSSYTGELFF
. | TRBJ2-7 | TRBV29-1 | many | TGCAGCGTTGAAGACCCCAACTACGAGCAGTACTTC | CSVEDPNYEQYF
TRBD1 | TRBJ2-7 | TRBV7-2 | many | TGTGCCAGCAGCCCTTCCGGGACAGGGAGGGAGCAGTACTTC | CASSPSGTGREQYF
TRBD2 | TRBJ2-7 | TRBV27 | many | TGTGCCAGCTGCACATTAATAGCGGGGACGTACGAGCAGTACTTC | CASCTLIAGTYEQYF
. | TRBJ1-1 | TRBV10-3 | many | TGTGCCATCAGTTACACCGGCACTGAAGCTTTCTTT | CAISYTGTEAFF
. | TRBJ1-2 | TRBV25-1 | many | TGTGCCAGCAGTGGGACAGTGGATGGCTACACCTTC | CASSGTVDGYTF
. | TRBJ2-3 | TRBV5-1 | many | TGCGCCAGCAGCCAAACAGGGGATACGCAGTATTTT | CASSQTGDTQYF
. | TRBJ1-1 | TRBV7-2 | many | TGTGCCAGCAGAACCGGGACGTACATGAACACTGAAGCTTTCTTT | CASRTGTYMNTEAFF
. | TRBJ1-2 | TRBV6-6 | many | TGTGCCAGCAGTTATGCAGTTAACTATGGCTACACCTTC | CASSYAVNYGYTF
. | TRBJ2-3 | TRBV12-3/TRBV12-4 | many | TGTGCCAGCAGTTTGGGACAAGTCACAGATACGCAGTATTTT | CASSLGQVTDTQYF
. | TRBJ1-5 | TRBV27 | . | TGTGCCAGCAGTCCCGGGTGGTTTTATAGCAATCAGCCCCAGCATTTT | CASSPGWFYSNQPQHF
. | TRBJ1-6 | TRBV5-1 | . | TGCGCCAGCAGCTTGAGCGGCCGGACAGACTCACCCCTCCACTTT | CASSLSGRTDSPLHF
. | TRBJ2-5 | TRBV27 | many | TGTGCCAGCAGTTCTCTGGGGGAAGAGACCCAGTACTTC | CASSSLGEETQYF
TRBD1 | TRBJ2-3 | TRBV29-1 | many | TGCAGCGTTGTTCAGGGGGCGAGAGATACGCAGTATTTT | CSVVQGARDTQYF
TRBD2 | TRBJ2-7 | TRBV6-1 | few | TGTGCCAGCACCCCCTCGGGACTAGTGGGCTCCTACGAGCAGTACTTC | CASTPSGLVGSYEQYF
. | TRBJ1-1 | TRBV5-1 | . | TGCGCCAGCAGCTTGGCCGGGGGGTTCAACACTGAAGCTTTCTTT | CASSLAGGFNTEAFF
TRBD2 | TRBJ2-7 | TRBV28 | . | TGTGCCAGCGCTGCTTCTGGCGGGAGGGTGGCCTACGAGCAGTACTTC | CASAASGGRVAYEQYF
. | TRBJ2-7 | TRBV12-3/TRBV12-4 | many | TGTGCCAGCAGGGGGACACCCTCGGGAGAGCAGTACTTC | CASRGTPSGEQYF
TRBD2 | TRBJ2-5 | TRBV20-1 | many | TGCAGTGCTAGACCTTTACTAGCGGCGGGAGAGACCCAGTACTTC | CSARPLLAAGETQYF
TRBD2 | TRBJ2-4 | TRBV20-1 | . | TGCAGTGCTGGGAGGGGACCCAAAAACATTCAGTACTTC | CSAGRGPKNIQYF
. | TRBJ2-7 | TRBV7-8 | few | TGTGCCAGCAGCTTAGCCGGGGTTAACACCTACGAGCAGTACTTC | CASSLAGVNTYEQYF
. | TRBJ1-6 | TRBV11-2 | many | TGTGCCAGCAGCTTAGAATGGACAGCCTGGGATTCACCCCTCCACTTT | CASSLEWTAWDSPLHF
. | TRBJ1-1 | TRBV5-1 | . | TGCGCCAGCAGGGTACCTCAAGACACTGAAGCTTTCTTT | CASRVPQDTEAFF
. | TRBJ1-1 | TRBV27 | many | TGTGCCAGCACCCGTAGTTGGGGGCAGGTGGAGTCTGAAGCTTTCTTT | CASTRSWGQVESEAFF
. | TRBJ2-1 | TRBV5-5 | many | TGTGCCAGCACCTCATGGGGGGACACCTTAGGCGATGAGCAGTTCTTC | CASTSWGDTLGDEQFF
. | TRBJ1-6 | TRBV19 | . | TGTGCCAGTAGTACGCAGACAGGCGCTCCTAATTCACCCCTCCACTTT | CASSTQTGAPNSPLHF
. | TRBJ2-7 | TRBV25-1 | . | TGTGCCAGCAGTAAAGGGTTGCACGAGCAGTACTTC | CASSKGLHEQYF
. | TRBJ2-1 | TRBV5-4 | . | TGTGCCTACGGGGTAGCCCTGGACAATGAGCAGTTCTTC | CAYGVALDNEQFF
TRBD2 | TRBJ2-5 | TRBV12-3/TRBV12-4 | many | TGTGCCAGCAGTTTTAGCGGGAGTAATGAAGAGACCCAGTACTTC | CASSFSGSNEETQYF
. | TRBJ2-3 | TRBV4-3 | many | TGCGCCAGCAGCCAAGGACAGTCCAGCACAGATACGCAGTATTTT | CASSQGQSSTDTQYF
TRBD1 | TRBJ2-7 | TRBV7-9 | many | TGTGCCAGCAGCTTAGTGTTCGGGACAGGGAGCCACGAGCAGTACTTC | CASSLVFGTGSHEQYF
. | TRBJ2-7 | TRBV4-2 | . | TGTGCCAGCAGCCAAGTTGCCATTAAGAGGGCATCCTACGAGCAGTACTTC | CASSQVAIKRASYEQYF
TRBD1 | TRBJ2-7 | TRBV30 | . | TGTGCCTGGAGTACCACAGGGGACCACGAGCAGTACTTC | CAWSTTGDHEQYF